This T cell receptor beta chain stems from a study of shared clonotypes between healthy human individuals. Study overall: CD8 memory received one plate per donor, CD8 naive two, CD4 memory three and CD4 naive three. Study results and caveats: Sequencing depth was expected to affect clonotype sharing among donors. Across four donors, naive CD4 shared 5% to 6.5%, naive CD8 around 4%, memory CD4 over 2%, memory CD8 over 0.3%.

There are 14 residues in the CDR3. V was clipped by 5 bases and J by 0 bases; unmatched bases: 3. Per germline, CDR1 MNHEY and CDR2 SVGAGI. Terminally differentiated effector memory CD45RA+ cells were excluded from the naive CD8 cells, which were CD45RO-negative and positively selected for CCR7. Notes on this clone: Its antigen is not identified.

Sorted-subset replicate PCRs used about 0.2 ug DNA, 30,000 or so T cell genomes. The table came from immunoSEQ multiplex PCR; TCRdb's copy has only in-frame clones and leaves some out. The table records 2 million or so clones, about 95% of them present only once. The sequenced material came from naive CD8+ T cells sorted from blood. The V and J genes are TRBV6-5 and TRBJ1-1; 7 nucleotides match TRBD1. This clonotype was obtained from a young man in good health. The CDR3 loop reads CASSTQGVNTEAFF. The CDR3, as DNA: TGTGCCAGCAGTACTCAGGGGGTGAACACTGAAGCTTTCTTT.